A selection of T cell receptor beta chains follows, all from one sample in a study of Tregs in tolerant kidney transplant recipients. TCRdb keeps only in-frame clones here, not all; method: immunoSEQ multiplex PCR. Of 90,000 or so clones in the sample, approximately 93% were seen once. Sequencing used CD4+ T cells from blood (PBMCs), obtained 12 months after the transplant. These receptors originate from a human patient who received a combined kidney and bone marrow transplant. Some T cells here may be from the graft donor. Both conserved end residues are part of each CDR3. The order of the fields is clone size, V gene, D gene, J gene, CDR3 protein, CDR3 DNA. The D gene is left open where the match is weak. Size values are once, few and many counts, or a class for expanded clones, and some rows have none.

NA	TRBV4-3	NA	TRBJ1-5	CASSQEQGNQPQHF	TGCGCCAGCAGCCAAGAACAGGGCAATCAGCCCCAGCATTTT
NA	TRBV5-1	NA	TRBJ2-7	CASSLDGFGNWYEQYF	TGCGCCAGCAGCTTGGACGGGTTTGGCAACTGGTACGAGCAGTACTTC
NA	TRBV4-3	TRBD1	TRBJ2-7	CASSQDWTGDLNEQYF	TGCGCCAGCAGCCAAGATTGGACAGGGGATCTAAACGAGCAGTACTTC
once	TRBV5-1	NA	TRBJ1-4	CASSLAVSSTNEKLFF	TGCGCCAGCAGCTTGGCTGTCTCCTCAACTAATGAAAAACTGTTTTTT
NA	TRBV5-1	NA	TRBJ1-4	CASSLVGRATTNEKLFF	TGCGCCAGCAGCTTGGTAGGCAGGGCTACAACTAATGAAAAACTGTTTTTT
NA	TRBV6-4	TRBD2	TRBJ2-1	CASSGASGDEQFF	TGTGCCAGCAGTGGGGCTAGCGGAGATGAGCAGTTCTTC
once	TRBV7-2	TRBD2	TRBJ2-5	CASSLVAWASGRETQYF	TGTGCCAGCAGCTTAGTAGCGTGGGCTAGCGGGAGAGAGACCCAGTACTTC
NA	TRBV13	TRBD1	TRBJ2-1	CASRYLGTGGSYNEQFF	TGTGCCAGCAGATATCTCGGGACAGGGGGCTCCTACAATGAGCAGTTCTTC
NA	TRBV19	NA	TRBJ2-1	CASRSGGSNEQFF	TGTGCCAGTAGAAGTGGTGGGAGTAATGAGCAGTTCTTC
once	TRBV5-4	NA	TRBJ2-5	CASSMKLGGETQYF	TGTGCCAGCAGCATGAAGTTAGGGGGAGAGACCCAGTACTTC
once	TRBV7-9	TRBD1	TRBJ2-7	CASSSGTGYEQYF	TGTGCCAGCAGCTCCGGGACAGGGTACGAGCAGTACTTC
NA	TRBV19	NA	TRBJ1-5	CASTIGHGRSNQPQHF	TGTGCCAGTACCATTGGACACGGAAGGAGCAATCAGCCCCAGCATTTT
NA	TRBV30	NA	TRBJ2-7	CTGQTGFEQYF	TGTACGGGACAAACTGGTTTCGAGCAGTACTTC
NA	TRBV4-2	TRBD2	TRBJ2-1	CASSKGLAGVNEQFF	TGTGCCAGCAGCAAAGGACTAGCGGGAGTCAATGAGCAGTTCTTC
NA	TRBV20-1	NA	TRBJ2-3	CSAFVPDTQYF	TGCAGTGCCTTCGTCCCAGATACGCAGTATTTT
NA	TRBV4-1	TRBD2	TRBJ2-7	CASSQRTSGLTYEQYF	TGCGCCAGCAGCCAAAGGACTAGCGGCTTGACCTACGAGCAGTACTTC
NA	TRBV28	NA	TRBJ2-7	CASSLQGSSYEQYF	TGTGCCAGCAGTTTACAGGGAAGCTCCTACGAGCAGTACTTC
NA	TRBV14	TRBD2	TRBJ2-1	CASSDPGGNSYNEQFF	TGTGCCAGCAGCGACCCCGGGGGGAACTCCTACAATGAGCAGTTCTTC
NA	TRBV6-1	TRBD1	TRBJ2-2	CASRDRVPTGELFF	TGTGCCAGCAGGGACAGGGTCCCCACCGGGGAGCTGTTTTTT
NA	TRBV11-2	NA	TRBJ1-1	CASSPSGGAGAFF	TGTGCCAGCAGCCCATCGGGGGGCGCGGGGGCTTTCTTT